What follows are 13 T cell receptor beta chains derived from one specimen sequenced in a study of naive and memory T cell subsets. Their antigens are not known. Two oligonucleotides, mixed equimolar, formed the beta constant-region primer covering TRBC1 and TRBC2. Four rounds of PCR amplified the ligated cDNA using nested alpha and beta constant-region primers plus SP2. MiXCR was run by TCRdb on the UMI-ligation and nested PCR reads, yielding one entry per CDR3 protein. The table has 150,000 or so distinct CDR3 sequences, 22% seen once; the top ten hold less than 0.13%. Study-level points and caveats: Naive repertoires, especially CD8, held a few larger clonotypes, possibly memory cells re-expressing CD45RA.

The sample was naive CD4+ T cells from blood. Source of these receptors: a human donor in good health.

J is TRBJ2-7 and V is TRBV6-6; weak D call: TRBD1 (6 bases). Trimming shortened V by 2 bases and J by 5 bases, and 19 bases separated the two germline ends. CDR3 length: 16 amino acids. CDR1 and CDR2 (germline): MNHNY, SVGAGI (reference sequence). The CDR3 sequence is CASSYDRYPGANEQYF. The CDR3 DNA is TGTGCCAGCAGTTACGATCGTTATCCAGGGGCCAACGAGCAGTACTTC.

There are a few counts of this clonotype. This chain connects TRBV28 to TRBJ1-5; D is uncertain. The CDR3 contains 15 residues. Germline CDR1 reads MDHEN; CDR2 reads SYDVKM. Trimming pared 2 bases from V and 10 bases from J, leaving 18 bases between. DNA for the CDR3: TGTGCCAGCAGTTTAAGGGCACTCGATAGAGGCCCCCAGCATTTT. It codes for CASSLRALDRGPQHF.

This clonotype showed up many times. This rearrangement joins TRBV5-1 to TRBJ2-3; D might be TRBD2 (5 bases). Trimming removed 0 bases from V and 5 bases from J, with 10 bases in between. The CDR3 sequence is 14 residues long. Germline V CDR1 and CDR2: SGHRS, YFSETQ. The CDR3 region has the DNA TGCGCCAGCAGCTTGGCACTAGGAGGAGATACGCAGTATTTT. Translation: CASSLALGGDTQYF.

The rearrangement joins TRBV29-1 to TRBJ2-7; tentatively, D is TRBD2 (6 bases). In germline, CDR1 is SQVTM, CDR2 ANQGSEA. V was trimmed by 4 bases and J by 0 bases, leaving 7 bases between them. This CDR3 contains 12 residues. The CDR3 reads CSVATSSYEQYF. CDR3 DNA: TGCAGCGTTGCGACTAGCTCCTACGAGCAGTACTTC.

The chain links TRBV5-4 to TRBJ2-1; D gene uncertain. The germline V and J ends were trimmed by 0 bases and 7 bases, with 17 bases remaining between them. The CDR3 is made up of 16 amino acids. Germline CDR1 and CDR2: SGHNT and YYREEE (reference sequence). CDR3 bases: TGTGCCAGCAGCTTGGATGGGCTATATCGCGGAAATGAGCAGTTCTTC. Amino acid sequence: CASSLDGLYRGNEQFF. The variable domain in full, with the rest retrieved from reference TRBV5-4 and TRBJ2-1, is ETGVTQSPTHLIKTRGQQVTLRCSSQSGHNTVSWYQQALGQGPQFIFQYYREEENGRGNFPPRFSGLQFPNYSSELNVNALELDDSALYLCASSLDGLYRGNEQFFGPGTRLTVL.

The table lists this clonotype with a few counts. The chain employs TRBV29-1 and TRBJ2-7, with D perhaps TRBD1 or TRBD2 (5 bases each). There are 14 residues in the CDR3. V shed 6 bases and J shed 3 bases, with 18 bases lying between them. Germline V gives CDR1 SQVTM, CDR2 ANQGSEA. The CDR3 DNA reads TGCAGCGTCCGTCCGGGACCCCAGGACTACGAGCAGTACTTC. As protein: CSVRPGPQDYEQYF.

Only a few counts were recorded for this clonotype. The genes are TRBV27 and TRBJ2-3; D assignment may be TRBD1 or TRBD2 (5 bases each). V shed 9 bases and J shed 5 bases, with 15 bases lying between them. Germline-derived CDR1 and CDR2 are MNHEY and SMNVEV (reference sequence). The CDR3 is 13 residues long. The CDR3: CASGDAWGDTQYF. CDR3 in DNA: TGTGCCAGTGGGGACGCATGGGGAGATACGCAGTATTTT.

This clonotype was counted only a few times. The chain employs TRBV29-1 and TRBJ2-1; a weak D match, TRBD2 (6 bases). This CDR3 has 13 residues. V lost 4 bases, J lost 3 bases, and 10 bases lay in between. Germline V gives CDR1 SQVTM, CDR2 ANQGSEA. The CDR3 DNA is TGCAGCGTTGTCGGGAGAGTCTACAATGAGCAGTTCTTC. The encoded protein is CSVVGRVYNEQFF.

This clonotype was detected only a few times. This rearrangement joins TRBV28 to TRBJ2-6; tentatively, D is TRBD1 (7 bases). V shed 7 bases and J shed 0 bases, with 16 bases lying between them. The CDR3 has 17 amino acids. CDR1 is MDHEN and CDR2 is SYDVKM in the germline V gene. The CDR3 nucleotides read TGTGCCAGCATTTCAGGGGGGCCTCTCTCTGGGGCCAACGTCCTGACTTTC. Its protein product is CASISGGPLSGANVLTF.

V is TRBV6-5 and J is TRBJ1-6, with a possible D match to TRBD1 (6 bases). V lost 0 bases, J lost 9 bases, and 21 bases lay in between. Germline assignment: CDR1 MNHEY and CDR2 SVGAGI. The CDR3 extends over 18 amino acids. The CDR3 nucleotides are TGTGCCAGCAGTTACTCAAACAGGGCGCTCTGGGGTCTTTCACCCCTCCACTTT. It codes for CASSYSNRALWGLSPLHF.

Here the CDR3 DNA reads TGTGCCAGCAGCCTCTATGGGCCGGGACAGGGAGGCCACGAGCAGTACTTC. Amino acid sequence: CASSLYGPGQGGHEQYF. V is TRBV28 and J is TRBJ2-7; 9 bases are a match to TRBD1. In germline, CDR1 is MDHEN, CDR2 SYDVKM. The CDR3 length is 17 residues. J gave up 5 bases and V 6 bases, and 17 bases lay outside the gene matches. The whole variable domain, remainder taken from reference TRBV28 and TRBJ2-7, is DVKVTQSSRYLVKRTGEKVFLECVQDMDHENMFWYRQDPGLGLRLIYFSYDVKMKEKGDIPEGYSVSREKKERFSLILESASTNQTSMYLCASSLYGPGQGGHEQYFGPGTRLTVT.

Here the CDR3 DNA reads TGTGCCAGCGGCACAGGGTCAGAGACCCAGTACTTC. Translated: CASGTGSETQYF. The rearrangement links TRBV12-3 or TRBV12-4 to TRBJ2-5, with D possibly matching TRBD1 (6 bases). CDR3 size: 12 residues. V lost 8 bases and J lost 4, with 11 bases in between.

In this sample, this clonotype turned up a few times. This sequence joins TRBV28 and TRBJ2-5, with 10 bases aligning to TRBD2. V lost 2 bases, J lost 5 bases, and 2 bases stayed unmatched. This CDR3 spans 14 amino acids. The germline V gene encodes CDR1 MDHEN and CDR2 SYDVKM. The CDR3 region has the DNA TGTGCCAGCAGTTTACTAGCGGGAGAGGAGACCCAGTACTTC. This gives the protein CASSLLAGEETQYF.